This T cell receptor (beta chain) appears in the sequencing data of a study of cytomegalovirus exposure and HLA in healthy donors. Trimming at V came to 2 bases and at J to 0 bases, leaving 3 bases not matched to a gene. CDR1 SGHRS and CDR2 YFSETQ come from the germline V gene. The CDR3 covers 18 residues. PCR amplification relied on 60 Vbeta primers (plus 13 Jbeta primers). In the original processing: Counted up in a later analysis, unique TCR beta chains came to some 75 million, with around 9.9 million shared. Only in-frame clones appear in the TCRdb table, and some are missing; sequencing was by immunoSEQ multiplex PCR. The V and J calls and clone size come from that table; D and trimming were worked out from the DNA. The sample includes 160,000 or so clones, 60% to 80% of them seen just once. General study results and limits: Later genetic work tied a missense DCLRE1C variant to beta-chain V and J trimming. Reportedly, a later analysis found an Asian-associated ancestry cluster had fewer N-insertions than the approximately 700-donor mean.

As regards this clone: Its antigen is undetermined.

The V call is TRBV5-1, the J call TRBJ2-6; 12 bases fit TRBD2. Input material: PBMCs. The clonotype was recovered from a man aged 30-40 years in good health and CMV-seropositive. The CDR3: CASSLLAGGSSGANVLTF. Here the CDR3 DNA reads TGCGCCAGCAGCTTACTAGCGGGGGGAAGCTCTGGGGCCAACGTCCTGACTTTC.